This T cell receptor beta chain was captured in a study of post-analysis software for immune sequencing data. Unique molecular identifiers were present in the TCR beta cDNA libraries. Yield was roughly 0.5 million cDNA molecules from around 1 to 10 million T cells. MiXCR, applied by TCRdb to the PCR reads, yields one record per CDR3 protein. The sample has around 160,000 distinct CDR3 sequences, 36% seen once. Only a few counts were recorded for this clonotype. Its cognate antigen is unknown. The CDR3 is 15 amino acids. J lost 3 bases, V lost 4 bases, and 3 bases had no gene match. Germline V CDR1 and CDR2: LGHDT, YNNKEL (reference sequence). Study-level points and caveats: Among roughly 5 TRBV segments more frequent in patients than controls were TRBV5-6, TRBV5-1 and TRBV20-1. F measure clustering grouped samples strongly by preparation batch.

The clonotype was recovered from a girl aged 10 to 17 with multiple sclerosis. Sequenced here: blood, sampled after autologous hematopoietic stem cell transplantation. This sequence joins TRBV3-1 and TRBJ2-3; 11 bases are a match to TRBD2. The CDR3 region is CASSPLAGGTDTQYF. CDR3 coding DNA: TGTGCCAGCAGCCCGCTAGCGGGAGGAACAGATACGCAGTATTTT.